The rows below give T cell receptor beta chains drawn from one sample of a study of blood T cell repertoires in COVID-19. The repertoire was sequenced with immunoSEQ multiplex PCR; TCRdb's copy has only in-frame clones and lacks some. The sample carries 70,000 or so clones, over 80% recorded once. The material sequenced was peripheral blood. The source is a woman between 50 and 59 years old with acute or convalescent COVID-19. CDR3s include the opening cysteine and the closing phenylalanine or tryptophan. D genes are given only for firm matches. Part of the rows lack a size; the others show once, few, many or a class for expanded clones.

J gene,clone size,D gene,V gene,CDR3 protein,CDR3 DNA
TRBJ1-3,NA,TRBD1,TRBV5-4,CASSPGQANSGNTIYF,TGTGCCAGCAGCCCTGGACAGGCCAACTCTGGAAACACCATATATTTT
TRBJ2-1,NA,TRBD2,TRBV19,CASSILAGGHEQFF,TGTGCCAGTAGTATCCTAGCGGGAGGGCATGAGCAGTTCTTC
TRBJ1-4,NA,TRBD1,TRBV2,CASSALVQGGEKLFF,TGTGCCAGCAGTGCCTTAGTACAGGGGGGTGAAAAACTGTTTTTT
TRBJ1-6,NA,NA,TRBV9,CASSATGSPANSPLHF,TGTGCCAGCAGCGCAACAGGGTCCCCAGCTAATTCACCCCTCCACTTT
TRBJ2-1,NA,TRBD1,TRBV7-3,CASSLGQGNNEQFF,TGTGCCAGCAGCTTGGGACAGGGGAATAATGAGCAGTTCTTC
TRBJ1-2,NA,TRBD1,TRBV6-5,CASRPGQGNYGYTF,TGTGCCAGCAGACCGGGACAGGGGAACTATGGCTACACCTTC
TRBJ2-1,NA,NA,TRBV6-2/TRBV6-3,CASSPEGPHNEQFF,TGTGCCAGCAGCCCCGAGGGCCCCCACAATGAGCAGTTCTTC
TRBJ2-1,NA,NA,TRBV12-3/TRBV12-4,CASSLGGPDEQFF,TGTGCCAGCAGTTTAGGAGGGCCCGATGAGCAGTTCTTC
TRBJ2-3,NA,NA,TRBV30,CAWSVFRGTQYF,TGTGCCTGGAGTGTATTTCGCGGTACGCAGTATTTT
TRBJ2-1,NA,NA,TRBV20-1,CSASKTVNNEQFF,TGCAGTGCTAGTAAGACTGTAAACAATGAGCAGTTCTTC
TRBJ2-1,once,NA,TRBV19,CASTGVGLSYNEQFF,TGTGCCAGTACGGGTGTGGGTCTCTCCTACAATGAGCAGTTCTTC
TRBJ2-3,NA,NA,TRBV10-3,CAISEGLAPDTDTQYF,TGTGCCATCAGTGAAGGCTTAGCGCCCGACACAGATACGCAGTATTTT
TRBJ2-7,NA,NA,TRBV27,CASSLHTTGPYEQYF,TGTGCCAGCAGTTTACACACGACAGGCCCCTACGAGCAGTACTTC
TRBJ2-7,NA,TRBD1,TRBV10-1,CASSPDRWDHEQYF,TGCGCCAGCAGCCCGGACAGGTGGGACCACGAGCAGTACTTC
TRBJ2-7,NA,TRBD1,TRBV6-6,CASSYVGQTYEQYF,TGTGCCAGCAGTTACGTGGGACAGACCTACGAGCAGTACTTC
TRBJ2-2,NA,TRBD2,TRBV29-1,CSVGTSGRNTGELFF,TGCAGCGTAGGGACTAGCGGGAGAAACACCGGGGAGCTGTTTTTT
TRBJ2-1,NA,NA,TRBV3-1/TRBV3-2,CASSQDLSSSLNQEQFF,TGTGCCAGCAGCCAAGATCTGAGTAGCTCCCTTAATCAAGAGCAGTTCTTC